These 18 T cell receptor beta chains were sequenced from one sample in a study of control samples from healthy donors and cancer patients. Generated by immunoSEQ multiplex PCR, the TCRdb table keeps only in-frame clones and is missing some. The table shows some 150,000 clones, with about 94% occurring only once. The sample taken for sequencing was blood. All receptors derive from a man in his forties in good health.

V usage is TRBV7-2 and J usage is TRBJ1-4; 10 positions match TRBD1. The CDR3 spans 15 residues. V was clipped by 1 base and J by 6 bases; unmatched bases: 2. Germline V gene data show CDR1 as SGHTA and CDR2 as FQGNSA. This CDR3 reads CASSLGGQGHEKLFF. In DNA, the CDR3 is TGTGCCAGCAGCTTAGGGGGACAGGGGCATGAAAAACTGTTTTTT.

The V call is TRBV10-3, the J call TRBJ2-3; TRBD2 is a possible D gene (5 bases). Germline CDR1 ENHRY, CDR2 SYGVKD. V shed 7 bases and J shed 8 bases, with 22 bases lying between them. The CDR3 contains 15 residues. Written as DNA, the CDR3 is TGTGCCATCAAGGAGGAGGTTACGCTTTTTGGTACGCAGTATTTT. Encoded protein: CAIKEEVTLFGTQYF.

J is TRBJ2-1 and V is TRBV25-1; D gene ambiguous. Trimming left V 4 bases short and J 10 bases short, with 11 bases between. CDR1 and CDR2 from the germline V gene are MGHDK and SYGVNS. This CDR3 comprises 12 residues. This CDR3 reads CASSAHFMEQFF. CDR3 nucleotides: TGTGCCAGCAGTGCCCACTTCATGGAGCAGTTCTTC.

The chain combines TRBV27 with TRBJ2-7; the match to TRBD2 covers 8 bases. The CDR3 contains 14 residues. Germline trimming cut 5 bases from V and 5 bases from J; bases unmatched to any gene: 8. Germline values: CDR1 MNHEY, CDR2 SMNVEV (reference sequence). The CDR3 region has the DNA TGTGCCAGCAGTCTACGGGGGGGGCTCAACGAGCAGTACTTC. Translating gives CASSLRGGLNEQYF.

J is TRBJ1-2 and V is TRBV11-1; 8 nucleotides align to TRBD1. V was pared by 2 bases and J by 3 bases, with 8 bases of the junction left unmatched. Germline V gene sequence: CDR1 SGHAT, CDR2 FQDESV (reference sequence). This CDR3 region has 16 residues. The CDR3 is CASSLSGQGEDYGYTF. CDR3 nucleotides: TGTGCCAGCAGCTTATCTGGACAGGGAGAGGACTATGGCTACACCTTC.

V gene TRBV19 combines with J gene TRBJ1-6; D is unresolved. The CDR3 consists of 14 residues. The V and J ends lost 3 bases and 7 bases respectively, with 10 bases between them. Germline CDR1 LNHDA, CDR2 SQIVND (reference sequence). The CDR3 nucleotides are TGTGCCAGTAGTATCTCTGCGATGAATTCACCCCTCCACTTT. It is translated as CASSISAMNSPLHF.

CDR3 sequence: CSVEERFVAGAFF. The CDR3 DNA follows: TGCAGCGTTGAAGAGCGTTTTGTCGCGGGAGCTTTCTTT. The chain employs TRBV29-1 and TRBJ1-1; D is uncertain. From germline, CDR1 is SQVTM and CDR2 ANQGSEA. The CDR3 totals 13 residues. The germline V and J ends were trimmed by 0 bases and 10 bases, with 15 bases remaining between them.

The CDR3, as DNA: TGTGCCAGCTCACCACAGGCAAATACTAACTATGGCTACACCTTC. Residues: CASSPQANTNYGYTF. V usage is TRBV18 and J usage is TRBJ1-2; unclear D gene. This CDR3 has 15 amino acids. Germline CDR1 reads KGHSH; CDR2 reads LQKENI. With 1 base removed from V and 0 bases from J, the gap between germline ends came to 9 bases.

The chain joins TRBV7-9 to TRBJ2-1; no definite D call. Between the trimmed V and J ends, which lost 1 base and 1 base, there was a span of 14 bases. Germline CDR1 is SEHNR and CDR2 is FQNEAQ (reference sequence). This CDR3 spans 17 amino acids. The CDR3, as DNA: TGTGCCAGCAGCTTAGACCCAGGATCATTATCCTACAATGAGCAGTTCTTC. Residues: CASSLDPGSLSYNEQFF. Combining the CDR3 with reference TRBV7-9 and TRBJ2-1 gives the whole variable domain DTGVSQNPRHKITKRGQNVTFRCDPISEHNRLYWYRQTLGQGPEFLTYFQNEAQLEKSRLLSDRFSAERPKGSFSTLEIQRTEQGDSAMYLCASSLDPGSLSYNEQFFGPGTRLTVL.

This chain connects TRBV5-1 to TRBJ2-3; D may be TRBD1 (6 bases). V was shortened by 5 bases and J by 5 bases, with 15 bases between the two germline ends. Germline V lookup: CDR1 SGHRS, CDR2 YFSETQ. There are 14 residues in the CDR3. The CDR3 region is CASRGGREGDTQYF. CDR3 DNA sequence: TGCGCCAGCAGAGGGGGTAGGGAAGGAGATACGCAGTATTTT.

The rearrangement uses TRBV6-2 or TRBV6-3 and TRBJ2-7; 8 bases fit TRBD2. V lost 6 bases, J lost 6 bases, and 10 bases stayed unmatched. The CDR3 consists of 14 residues. Looked up from germline, CDR1 is MNHEY and CDR2 is SVGEGT. The CDR3 region is CASSMAGGGPEQYF. Written as DNA, the CDR3 is TGTGCCAGCAGCATGGCCGGGGGGGGGCCCGAGCAGTACTTC.

CDR3 region: CASSYRVYSPLHF. CDR3 coding DNA: TGTGCCAGCAGTTACAGGGTCTACTCACCCCTCCACTTT. The gene calls are TRBV6-5 and TRBJ1-6; D unclear. Germline CDR1 and CDR2: MNHEY and SVGAGI. The CDR3 is 13 residues long. Trimming stripped 2 bases from V and 10 bases from J, with 9 bases between.

The rearrangement links TRBV14 to TRBJ1-6, with unresolved D. The CDR3 loop spans 15 amino acids. V was shortened by 0 bases and J by 6 bases, with 9 bases between the two germline ends. Germline V CDR1 and CDR2: SGHDN, FVKESK. Here the CDR3 DNA reads TGTGCCAGCAGCCAAGAAGGGCTAATTAATTCACCCCTCCACTTT. This encodes CASSQEGLINSPLHF.

The V call is TRBV27, the J call TRBJ1-4; no clear D. The CDR3 has 14 residues. Per the germline V gene, CDR1 is MNHEY and CDR2 is SMNVEV (reference sequence). Trimming removed 0 bases at V and 4 bases at J, with 6 bases between. CDR3 loop: CASSLSTGNEKLFF. CDR3 sequence (DNA): TGTGCCAGCAGTTTATCGACTGGTAATGAAAAACTGTTTTTT.

The chain couples TRBV12-3 or TRBV12-4 to TRBJ1-6; 9 nucleotides agree with TRBD1. With V trimmed by 4 bases and J by 18 bases, 10 bases remained unmatched. This CDR3 has 13 amino acids. Here the CDR3 reads CASSSGQGQPSHF. CDR3 in DNA: TGTGCCAGCAGTTCGGGACAGGGCCAGCCATCCCACTTT.

The chain carries TRBV27 and TRBJ2-1; a possible D gene is TRBD2 (5 bases). The V end lost 6 bases, the J end lost 6 bases, and 6 bases lay between the germline ends. CDR1 and CDR2 from the germline V gene are MNHEY and SMNVEV (reference sequence). CDR3 length equals 11 residues. DNA of the CDR3: TGTGCCAGCAGGGACTTCAATGAGCAGTTCTTC. Protein product: CASRDFNEQFF.

The gene calls are TRBV5-5 and TRBJ1-1; D gene unclear. V was cut by 4 bases and J by 0 bases, with 19 bases left in between. Per germline, CDR1 SGHKS and CDR2 YYEKEE (reference sequence). The CDR3 runs to 17 residues. The CDR3 DNA follows: TGTGCCAGCAGCGCCTCCCCTTTCCTTCAACTGAACACTGAAGCTTTCTTT. It specifies CASSASPFLQLNTEAFF.

The CDR3, as DNA: TGTGCCAGCAGTTACTCTCGAAACAGGGGGCACGGCTACACCTTC. Residues: CASSYSRNRGHGYTF. The chain links TRBV6-5 to TRBJ1-2; 9 nucleotides match TRBD1. This CDR3 is 15 amino acids long. Trimming cost V 0 bases and J 8 bases; bases outside gene matches: 7. Germline V gives CDR1 MNHEY, CDR2 SVGAGI.